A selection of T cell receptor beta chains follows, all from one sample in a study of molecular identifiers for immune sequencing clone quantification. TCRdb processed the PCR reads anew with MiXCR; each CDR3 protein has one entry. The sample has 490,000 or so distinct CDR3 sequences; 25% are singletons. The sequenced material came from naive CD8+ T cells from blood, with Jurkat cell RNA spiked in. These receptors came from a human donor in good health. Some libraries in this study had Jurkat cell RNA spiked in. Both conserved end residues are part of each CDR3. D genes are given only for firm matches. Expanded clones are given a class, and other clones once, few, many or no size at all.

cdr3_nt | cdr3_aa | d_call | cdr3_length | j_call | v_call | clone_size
TGCGCCAGCAGCCGCTATGGGACAGGGTCGGTGGAGCAGTACTTC | CASSRYGTGSVEQYF | TRBD1 | 15 | TRBJ2-7 | TRBV4-3 | many
TGTGCCAGCAGTCCCGAGGCTAGCGGGAGGGCACAATACGAGCAGTACTTC | CASSPEASGRAQYEQYF | TRBD2 | 17 | TRBJ2-7 | TRBV27 | -
TGTGCCAGCAGTGCCCACAGGGGCGAGCAGTACTTC | CASSAHRGEQYF | TRBD1 | 12 | TRBJ2-7 | TRBV12-3/TRBV12-4 | -
TGTGCCAGCAGTTTAGGTCTCAGGGGGCCGGGTGAAGCTTTCTTT | CASSLGLRGPGEAFF | TRBD1 | 15 | TRBJ1-1 | TRBV27 | -
TGTGCCAGCAGTTTAAGCCCCCTTAGCGGGAATGAGCAGTTCTTC | CASSLSPLSGNEQFF | TRBD2 | 15 | TRBJ2-1 | TRBV28 | -
TGTGCCAGCAGCCCGATGGGGAGTTTAGCCAAAAACATTCAGTACTTC | CASSPMGSLAKNIQYF | - | 16 | TRBJ2-4 | TRBV13 | many
TGTGCCAGCAGCCCCGGGGGGGGGAACACTGAAGCTTTCTTT | CASSPGGGNTEAFF | - | 14 | TRBJ1-1 | TRBV5-4 | -
TGTGCCAGCAGCCCGCCGCACGGCACTGAAGCTTTCTTT | CASSPPHGTEAFF | - | 13 | TRBJ1-1 | TRBV7-9 | many
TGTGCCAGCAGTATACAAGTAACACTTTGGGGCAATCAGCCCCAGCATTTT | CASSIQVTLWGNQPQHF | - | 17 | TRBJ1-5 | TRBV14 | -
TGTGCCAGCAGTTCCTCGGGACAGGGGTTTTGGGAGCAGTACTTC | CASSSSGQGFWEQYF | TRBD1 | 15 | TRBJ2-7 | TRBV6-2/TRBV6-3 | -
TGTGCCAGCAGTTACCCTGCCGGGGGACAAGAGGCCCATCAGCCCCAGCATTTT | CASSYPAGGQEAHQPQHF | - | 18 | TRBJ1-5 | TRBV6-2/TRBV6-3 | many
TGTGCCATCAGTGGAATAGGGACAGGGGGCGCAGATACGCAGTATTTT | CAISGIGTGGADTQYF | TRBD1 | 16 | TRBJ2-3 | TRBV10-3 | -
TGTGCCAGCAGCTTAGGGGACGCCCTGAACACTGAAGCTTTCTTT | CASSLGDALNTEAFF | - | 15 | TRBJ1-1 | TRBV7-9 | many
TGTGCCTGGAGTGATACAGGGGCAGAGACCCAGTACTTC | CAWSDTGAETQYF | TRBD1 | 13 | TRBJ2-5 | TRBV30 | many
TGTGCCAGCAGCTTAGGACAGGTGAACACTGAAGTTTTCTTT | CASSLGQVNTEVFF | - | 14 | TRBJ1-1 | TRBV7-9 | -
TGTGCCAGCAGTTTATTGGGGGGATCGGGCACTGAAGCTTTCTTT | CASSLLGGSGTEAFF | - | 15 | TRBJ1-1 | TRBV12-3/TRBV12-4 | many
TGTGCCAGCAGCGCCCGGACTAGCGCAGATACGCAGTATTTT | CASSARTSADTQYF | TRBD2 | 14 | TRBJ2-3 | TRBV9 | many
TGTGCCAGTAGTATGGGGACCAGAGGGGCCGGGGAGCTGTTTTTT | CASSMGTRGAGELFF | - | 15 | TRBJ2-2 | TRBV19 | -
TGTGCCAGCAGCCCCCTGGGTTCGGACACTGAAGCTTTCTTT | CASSPLGSDTEAFF | - | 14 | TRBJ1-1 | TRBV11-2 | -
TGTGCCAGTAGGAATGAACAGGGTGTCGACACTGAAGCTTTCTTT | CASRNEQGVDTEAFF | - | 15 | TRBJ1-1 | TRBV19 | many
TGTGCCAGCAGCCCGCAGCCCCCCGGGGCTAGCGGGGACAATGAGCAGTTCTTC | CASSPQPPGASGDNEQFF | TRBD2 | 18 | TRBJ2-1 | TRBV7-3 | few
TGCAGCGTGTTGGGGGACCGCACCTACGAGCAGTACTTC | CSVLGDRTYEQYF | - | 13 | TRBJ2-7 | TRBV29-1 | few
TGCAGCGTTGTTCGTTATGAGCAGTTCTTC | CSVVRYEQFF | - | 10 | TRBJ2-1 | TRBV29-1 | many
TGTGCCAGTAGTATCGTAGCGGGAGTCATTGAGCAGTTCTTC | CASSIVAGVIEQFF | TRBD2 | 14 | TRBJ2-1 | TRBV19 | -
TGTGCCTGGAGGTCAGCGGGGACAGATACGCAGTATTTT | CAWRSAGTDTQYF | TRBD2 | 13 | TRBJ2-3 | TRBV30 | -
TGTGCCAGCAGTGAATCGGGGACAGGGGGACCAAATACGCAGTATTTT | CASSESGTGGPNTQYF | TRBD1 | 16 | TRBJ2-3 | TRBV25-1 | -
TGTGCCTGCAGCCTAGGACAGACTGAAGCTTTCTTT | CACSLGQTEAFF | - | 12 | TRBJ1-1 | TRBV7-9 | -
TGCGCCAGCAGTGAGGGTCCCAACACTGAAGCTTTCTTT | CASSEGPNTEAFF | - | 13 | TRBJ1-1 | TRBV10-1 | few
TGTGCCACCAGCAGAGACAGGTCCTCTGGAAACACCATATATTTT | CATSRDRSSGNTIYF | - | 15 | TRBJ1-3 | TRBV15 | few
TGTGCCACCATGCTGGCAGATACGCAGTATTTT | CATMLADTQYF | - | 11 | TRBJ2-3 | TRBV12-3/TRBV12-4 | -
TGTGCCAGCAGCTTGACCGTCCTAGGTCAGCCCCAGCATTTT | CASSLTVLGQPQHF | - | 14 | TRBJ1-5 | TRBV5-5 | many
TGTGCCAGCAACACAGGGGTTCTGGGCGGCTACACCTTC | CASNTGVLGGYTF | TRBD1 | 13 | TRBJ1-2 | TRBV12-3/TRBV12-4 | many
TGTGCCAGCAGCTTAGAGCGACTAGGGCGTGATACGCAGTATTTT | CASSLERLGRDTQYF | - | 15 | TRBJ2-3 | TRBV7-9 | few
TGTGCCAGCAGCCAAATTTCTGTTCTTGGTGAAAAACTGTTTTTT | CASSQISVLGEKLFF | - | 15 | TRBJ1-4 | TRBV3-1 | many
TGTGCCAGCAGTTTGTCCCCCCCTGAGGTAGAGTTTTTT | CASSLSPPEVEFF | - | 13 | TRBJ1-4 | TRBV12-3/TRBV12-4 | many
TGTGCCAGCAGGCGGGAAAGGGGCGGGATGGAGACCCAGTACTTC | CASRRERGGMETQYF | - | 15 | TRBJ2-5 | TRBV5-8 | few
TGTGCCAGCAGCTCCCCCGGGACAGGGTTGATAGAAGCTTTCTTT | CASSSPGTGLIEAFF | TRBD1 | 15 | TRBJ1-1 | TRBV7-9 | few
TGCAGCGTTGAGGGCACAGATACGCAGTATTTT | CSVEGTDTQYF | - | 11 | TRBJ2-3 | TRBV29-1 | many
TGTGCCAGCAGTTACTGGGCAGTGAACACTGAAGCTTTCTTT | CASSYWAVNTEAFF | - | 14 | TRBJ1-1 | TRBV6-2/TRBV6-3 | -
TGTGCCAGCAGCGCGCCACGGGGGGGCACAGATACGCAGTATTTT | CASSAPRGGTDTQYF | TRBD2 | 15 | TRBJ2-3 | TRBV7-8 | -
TGTGCCAGCAGCTTAGAAGTGACAGTTGGCACTGAAGCTTTCTTT | CASSLEVTVGTEAFF | - | 15 | TRBJ1-1 | TRBV7-6 | few
TGTGCCAGCAGCTCCGAGGGGCAGACAGATACGCAGTATTTT | CASSSEGQTDTQYF | - | 14 | TRBJ2-3 | TRBV7-9 | -
TGTGCCAGCAGCGACCCTAGCGGGAAAATGATTTTAGATACGCAGTATTTT | CASSDPSGKMILDTQYF | TRBD2 | 17 | TRBJ2-3 | TRBV11-2 | few
TGCAGCGCTGACTCCGACAAGACCTCTGGAAACACCATATATTTT | CSADSDKTSGNTIYF | - | 15 | TRBJ1-3 | TRBV29-1 | few
TGTGCCATCAGTGAGGGTCTAGCGGGAGTGGATGAGCAGTTCTTC | CAISEGLAGVDEQFF | TRBD2 | 15 | TRBJ2-1 | TRBV10-3 | -
TGTGCCAGCAGCCGTGGACAGGGAAATCGGGAGACCCAGTACTTC | CASSRGQGNRETQYF | TRBD1 | 15 | TRBJ2-5 | TRBV2 | few
TGTGCCAGCAGTTACGGTGCGGGGGAAGATACGCAGTATTTT | CASSYGAGEDTQYF | TRBD2 | 14 | TRBJ2-3 | TRBV6-5 | -
TGTGCCAGCATTTTCTCTGGACAGGGGATTAGCAATCAGCCCCAGCATTTT | CASIFSGQGISNQPQHF | TRBD1 | 17 | TRBJ1-5 | TRBV2 | few
TGTGCCAGCAGCAACCCGGGACTAGCGGGAGTAGGGGAGCAGTACTTC | CASSNPGLAGVGEQYF | TRBD2 | 16 | TRBJ2-7 | TRBV28 | few